Listed here are 25 T cell receptor beta chains from one sample, sequenced in a study of T cell repertoires in cytomegalovirus infection. From the reads, TCRdb called clonotypes with MiXCR, one entry per CDR3 protein. The sample has under 300,000 distinct CDR3 sequences, roughly an eighth seen once. The sequencing sample was made of PBMCs. The receptors come from a human donor in good health (CMV status not recorded). Some clones in this sample may be carry-over from other donors' samples.

The gene calls are TRBV29-1 and TRBJ2-3, with D possibly being TRBD1 (5 bases). The CDR3 runs to 16 residues. Between the trimmed V and J ends, which lost 4 bases and 0 bases, there was a span of 17 bases. Germline V lookup: CDR1 SQVTM, CDR2 ANQGSEA. The CDR3 protein is CSVALPPGISTDTQYF. CDR3 nucleotides: TGCAGCGTTGCACTCCCACCAGGGATTAGCACAGATACGCAGTATTTT.

This clonotype was picked up many times. The J gene is TRBJ1-5, the V gene TRBV7-2, with D possibly TRBD1 on 6 matching bases. V was shortened by 0 bases and J by 7 bases, with 16 bases between the two germline ends. CDR3 length equals 16 residues. Germline V gene sequence: CDR1 SGHTA, CDR2 FQGNSA. This CDR3 reads CASSLALGGAGQPQHF. The CDR3 nucleotides are TGTGCCAGCAGCTTAGCGCTTGGGGGCGCGGGGCAGCCCCAGCATTTT.

This clonotype came up many times. The gene calls are TRBV7-2 and TRBJ2-5; 9 bases agree with TRBD2. V trimming: 8 bases; J trimming: 5 bases; junction bases outside the gene matches: 6. The CDR3 spans 13 residues. The germline V gene has CDR1 SGHTA and CDR2 FQGNSA. The chain's CDR3 is CASGGGAYETQYF. The CDR3 DNA is TGTGCCAGCGGCGGGGGGGCATATGAGACCCAGTACTTC.

This clonotype was seen ten or more times. The chain is built from TRBV7-2 and TRBJ2-5; the D gene is possibly TRBD1 (6 bases). With 1 base removed from V and 5 bases from J, the gap between germline ends came to 11 bases. The CDR3 is made up of 14 amino acids. Germline CDR1 reads SGHTA; CDR2 reads FQGNSA. The CDR3 here is CASSLVTGRETQYF. The CDR3, as DNA: TGTGCCAGCAGCTTAGTAACAGGGCGCGAGACCCAGTACTTC.

This clonotype was seen a handful of times. V usage is TRBV19 and J usage is TRBJ2-5, with TRBD2 identical over 14 bases. The length of the CDR3 is 16 residues. Germline V gives CDR1 LNHDA, CDR2 SQIVND (reference sequence). Trimming took 3 bases from V and 4 from J; bases not matched to a gene: 4. CDR3 sequence reads: CASSMGLAGVLETQYF. The CDR3 bases are TGTGCCAGTAGTATGGGACTAGCGGGAGTTTTAGAGACCCAGTACTTC.

In its sample, this clonotype was seen many times. The chain has TRBV7-6 and TRBJ2-2; D is unclear. Trimming pared 2 bases from V and 5 bases from J, leaving 12 bases between. The germline V gene encodes CDR1 SGHVS and CDR2 FNYEAQ. The CDR3 is 15 amino acids. This chain's CDR3 is CASSLSPSLTGELFF. CDR3 coding DNA: TGTGCCAGCAGCTTAAGTCCGTCTCTTACCGGGGAGCTGTTTTTT.

This chain links TRBV12-3 or TRBV12-4 with TRBJ2-7; TRBD2 matches 7 bases. Trimming cost V 1 base and J 4 bases; bases outside gene matches: 7. The CDR3 covers 15 residues. The CDR3 is CASSLGGEGPYEQYF. The CDR3 bases are TGTGCCAGCAGTTTAGGGGGGGAGGGGCCATACGAGCAGTACTTC.

This clonotype was recorded at least ten times. This chain connects TRBV10-3 to TRBJ1-1, with TRBD1 identical over 9 bases. Germline CDR1 and CDR2: ENHRY and SYGVKD. This CDR3 comprises 15 residues. The V and J ends lost 5 bases and 3 bases, in that order; junction bases with no gene match: 7. CDR3 loop: CAISKRDRGDTEAFF. Here the CDR3 DNA reads TGTGCCATCAGTAAACGCGACAGGGGGGACACTGAAGCTTTCTTT.

The chain employs TRBV4-3 and TRBJ1-6, with TRBD1 matching 7 bases. The CDR3 consists of 16 residues. The J segment lost 0 bases and the V segment lost 6 bases, leaving 5 bases of the junction unmatched. Germline CDR1 reads LGHNA; CDR2 reads YSLEER. Written as DNA, the CDR3 is TGCGCCAGCAGTCGCACAGGGGACTCCTATAATTCACCCCTCCACTTT. Residues: CASSRTGDSYNSPLHF.

This chain uses TRBV5-1 with TRBJ1-4; 9 nucleotides match TRBD1. The CDR3 contains 16 residues. Trimming took 3 bases from V and 0 from J; bases not matched to a gene: 3. Germline V gene lookup returns CDR1 SGHRS and CDR2 YFSETQ. CDR3 in amino acids: CASSWTGAPTNEKLFF. The CDR3, as DNA: TGCGCCAGCAGCTGGACAGGGGCTCCAACTAATGAAAAACTGTTTTTT.

This clonotype was seen ten or more times. The J gene is TRBJ2-7, the V gene TRBV7-8; maybe TRBD1 (5 bases). Between the trimmed V and J ends, which lost 6 bases and 3 bases, there was a span of 18 bases. The CDR3 extends over 15 amino acids. CDR1 SGHVS and CDR2 FQNEAQ come from the germline V gene. The CDR3 loop reads CASRGWGSLSYEQYF. The CDR3 nucleotides read TGTGCCAGCAGAGGTTGGGGCTCCCTTAGCTACGAGCAGTACTTC.

This clonotype was counted at least ten times. The J gene is TRBJ2-2, the V gene TRBV4-3, with 9 bases lining up with TRBD2. The CDR3 has 17 residues. Germline V gene data show CDR1 as LGHNA and CDR2 as YSLEER. V lost 0 bases and J lost 2; bases outside the gene matches: 4. As DNA, the CDR3 is TGCGCCAGCAGCCAAGATCGACTAGCGGCAAACACCGGGGAGCTGTTTTTT. This gives the protein CASSQDRLAANTGELFF.

Many counts were recorded for this clonotype. The genes are TRBV19 and TRBJ2-7, with D uncertain. Trimming took 6 bases from V and 0 from J, leaving 6 bases between them. The length of the CDR3 is 12 residues. CDR1 and CDR2 from the germline V gene are LNHDA and SQIVND (reference sequence). The CDR3 is CASRGSSYEQYF. Written as DNA, the CDR3 is TGTGCCAGTAGAGGCAGCTCCTACGAGCAGTACTTC.

This chain uses TRBV6-2 or TRBV6-3 with TRBJ1-5; weak D call: TRBD1 (6 bases). CDR3 length equals 15 residues. Trimming removed 3 bases at V and 7 bases at J, with 16 bases between. CDR1 is MNHEY and CDR2 is SVGEGT in the germline V gene. The chain's CDR3 is CASSYSTYRDQPQHF. CDR3 in DNA: TGTGCCAGCAGTTATTCGACCTACAGGGACCAGCCCCAGCATTTT.

Ten or more counts support this clonotype. The rearrangement uses TRBV28 and TRBJ2-7; TRBD1 matches 7 bases. Germline lookup yields CDR1 MDHEN and CDR2 SYDVKM. The CDR3 is made up of 16 amino acids. Trimming at V came to 9 bases and at J to 5 bases, leaving 19 bases not matched to a gene. CDR3 coding DNA: TGTGCCAGTGGCACCCGAGACAGGGTTACTAGTGACGAGCAGTACTTC. Its translation: CASGTRDRVTSDEQYF.

V is TRBV28 and J is TRBJ1-3, with 8 nucleotides matching TRBD1. Germline-derived CDR1 and CDR2 are MDHEN and SYDVKM. The CDR3 covers 14 residues. The J segment lost 9 bases and the V segment lost 4 bases, leaving 8 bases of the junction unmatched. The CDR3 nucleotides read TGTGCCAGCAGTTCCTTGACAGGGGAAGGCACCATATATTTT. Translation gives CASSSLTGEGTIYF.

This clonotype occurred many times. The rearrangement uses TRBV7-3 and TRBJ1-1; tentatively, D is TRBD1 (5 bases). Germline V gives CDR1 SGHTA, CDR2 FQGTGA. This CDR3 region has 15 residues. The ends were cut back, 2 bases at V and 1 base at J, with 11 bases in the middle. The CDR3 DNA sequence: TGTGCCAGCAGCTTATCTTCAGGGAGGAACACTGAAGCTTTCTTT. It yields the protein CASSLSSGRNTEAFF.

This clonotype was detected ten times or more. This chain connects TRBV19 to TRBJ2-1; no reliable D call. The V and J ends lost 8 bases and 8 bases respectively, with 19 bases between them. Germline loops: CDR1 LNHDA, CDR2 SQIVND (reference sequence). The CDR3 runs 14 residues. CDR3 amino acids: CASGLRSALDEQFF. The DNA of the CDR3 is TGTGCCAGTGGCCTGCGGTCCGCGCTGGATGAGCAGTTCTTC.

The chain carries TRBV29-1 and TRBJ2-3; either TRBD1 or TRBD2 may supply D (6 bases each). The CDR3 is made up of 13 amino acids. CDR1 and CDR2 (germline): SQVTM, ANQGSEA. With 7 bases removed from V and 3 bases from J, the gap between germline ends came to 14 bases. This CDR3 reads CSGKRGATDTQYF. In DNA form, the CDR3 reads TGCAGCGGGAAAAGGGGGGCTACAGATACGCAGTATTTT.

This clonotype was counted ten times or more. This chain uses TRBV7-2 with TRBJ1-6; the D is unclear. The CDR3 sequence is 14 residues long. Germline CDR1 reads SGHTA; CDR2 reads FQGNSA. The germline V and J ends were trimmed by 1 base and 4 bases, with 5 bases remaining between them. CDR3: CASSLGTYNSPLHF. The DNA of the CDR3 is TGTGCCAGCAGCTTAGGGACTTATAATTCACCCCTCCACTTT.

This clonotype was observed many times. The chain employs TRBV6-4 and TRBJ2-1; TRBD2 might be the D (6 bases). Trimming removed 5 bases at V and 9 bases at J, with 17 bases between. The length of the CDR3 is 14 residues. CDR1 is MRHNA, CDR2 SNTAGT, per germline. The CDR3 region is CASSRTSNSGEQFF. As DNA, the CDR3 is TGTGCCAGCAGTCGCACAAGTAATAGCGGTGAGCAGTTCTTC.

The table lists this clonotype with a few counts. The chain combines TRBV6-2 or TRBV6-3 with TRBJ1-5, with D perhaps matching TRBD1 (5 bases). The V end was cut by 6 bases, the J end by 1 base, with 10 bases between. Germline V gene data show CDR1 as MNHEY and CDR2 as SVGEGT. This CDR3 contains 14 residues. The DNA for the CDR3 is TGTGCCAGCAGCCGGACACCAAGCAATCAGCCCCAGCATTTT. The encoded protein is CASSRTPSNQPQHF.

At least ten counts were recorded for this clonotype. The rearrangement links TRBV11-2 to TRBJ2-1, with 9 bases identical to TRBD2. The CDR3 runs to 15 residues. The germline V gene encodes CDR1 SGHAT and CDR2 FQNNGV. J was trimmed by 4 bases and V by 7 bases; bases with no gene match: 8. The CDR3 reads CASIAGGGNYNEQFF. The CDR3 nucleotides read TGTGCCAGCATCGCGGGGGGGGGGAATTACAATGAGCAGTTCTTC.

The rearrangement links TRBV28 to TRBJ1-5, with D unresolved. This CDR3 region has 10 residues. Germline V gene sequence: CDR1 MDHEN, CDR2 SYDVKM. The V gene lost 5 bases and the J gene lost 5 bases, with 1 base spanning the gap. The chain's CDR3 is CASSDQPQHF. CDR3 DNA: TGTGCCAGCAGTGATCAGCCCCAGCATTTT. The full variable domain, completed using reference TRBV28 and TRBJ1-5, is DVKVTQSSRYLVKRTGEKVFLECVQDMDHENMFWYRQDPGLGLRLIYFSYDVKMKEKGDIPEGYSVSREKKERFSLILESASTNQTSMYLCASSDQPQHFGDGTRLSIL.

This clonotype was recorded at least ten times. The chain's CDR3 is CASSLGTEFLNTEAFF. CDR3 DNA sequence: TGTGCCAGCAGCTTAGGGACGGAATTCTTGAACACTGAAGCTTTCTTT. The rearrangement joins TRBV11-3 to TRBJ1-1; no clear D gene. This CDR3 region has 16 residues. V lost 1 base and J lost 0, with 12 bases in between. Germline V gene lookup returns CDR1 SGHNT and CDR2 YENEEA. The full variable domain, its missing parts supplied by reference TRBV11-3 and TRBJ1-1, is EAGVVQSPRYKIIEKKQPVAFWCNPISGHNTLYWYLQNLGQGPELLIRYENEEAVDDSQLPKDRFSAERLKGVDSTLKIQPAELGDSAVYLCASSLGTEFLNTEAFFGQGTRLTVV.